Each of the 8 T cell receptor beta chains below was sequenced from the same sample in a study of blood T cell repertoires in COVID-19. TCRdb keeps only in-frame clones here, not all; method: immunoSEQ multiplex PCR. The sample has roughly 78,000 clones; about 89% are singletons. The sample comprised peripheral blood. These TCRs come from a woman in her sixties or seventies with acute or convalescent COVID-19.

The rearrangement links TRBV7-2 to TRBJ1-1; D not certain. The V gene's germline CDR1 is SGHTA and CDR2 FQGNSA. Trimming pared 5 bases from V and 4 bases from J, leaving 17 bases between. The CDR3 is 15 residues long. As DNA, the CDR3 is TGTGCCAGCAGCCCTTTCCCCTCGGCGGGCACTGAAGCTTTCTTT. This encodes CASSPFPSAGTEAFF.

This clone was counted only a few times. This rearrangement joins TRBV6-2 or TRBV6-3 to TRBJ2-4; D gene uncertain. Looked up from germline, CDR1 is MNHEY and CDR2 is SVGEGT. Trimming removed 0 bases from V and 6 bases from J, with 9 bases in between. The CDR3 is made up of 14 amino acids. For the CDR3, the DNA is TGTGCCAGCAGTTACTCCGGGTTGGGAAACATTCAGTACTTC. Protein: CASSYSGLGNIQYF.

The count of this clone is one. The V gene is TRBV7-2, the J gene TRBJ2-5; 9 bases map to TRBD2. With V trimmed by 1 base and J by 4 bases, 7 bases remained unmatched. This CDR3 is 16 amino acids long. CDR1 SGHTA and CDR2 FQGNSA come from the germline V gene. CDR3 in amino acids: CASSLVGGGAGETQYF. For the CDR3, the DNA is TGTGCCAGCAGCTTAGTCGGCGGGGGGGCCGGAGAGACCCAGTACTTC.

The chain uses TRBV12-3 or TRBV12-4 and TRBJ1-2; D remains unclear. The CDR3 is 12 residues long. Between the trimmed V and J ends, which lost 3 bases and 8 bases, there was a span of 10 bases. The CDR3 protein is CASSLPPEGYTF. The DNA for the CDR3 is TGTGCCAGCAGTTTGCCGCCGGAGGGCTACACCTTC.

V and J are TRBV9 and TRBJ1-5; 12 bases agree with TRBD1. Per germline, CDR1 SGDLS and CDR2 YYNGEE. There are 12 residues in the CDR3. V shed 7 bases and J 7 bases; nucleotides not matched to a gene: 0. The DNA for the CDR3 is TGTGCCAGCGGGACAGGGGGCCAGCCCCAGCATTTT. Amino acids: CASGTGGQPQHF.

This clone has only a few counts. V gene TRBV3-1 (or the pseudogene TRBV3-2) combines with J gene TRBJ1-2; 8 positions match TRBD1. After removal of 1 base from V and 1 base from J, the junction contained 5 bases not matched to a gene. Germline V gives CDR1 LGHDT, CDR2 YNNKEL (reference sequence). The CDR3 length is 16 residues. The CDR3 DNA reads as TGTGCCAGCAGCCAAGGCGGGACAGGCATTAACTATGGCTACACCTTC. Protein: CASSQGGTGINYGYTF.

The gene calls are TRBV3-1 (or the pseudogene TRBV3-2) and TRBJ2-1, with a tentative D call TRBD1 (5 bases). Trimming pared 2 bases from V and 7 bases from J, leaving 9 bases between. Germline V gives CDR1 LGHDT, CDR2 YNNKEL (reference sequence). The CDR3 loop spans 13 amino acids. CDR3 sequence (DNA): TGTGCCAGCAGCCAAAATAGGGGAAATGAGCAGTTCTTC. Translated: CASSQNRGNEQFF.

V and J are TRBV11-2 and TRBJ2-7; D is unresolved. This CDR3 is 12 amino acids long. V dropped 3 bases and J dropped 3 bases, with 6 bases sitting between them. Germline loops: CDR1 SGHAT, CDR2 FQNNGV. In DNA, the CDR3 is TGTGCCAGCAGCTTGTCTCGCTACGAGCAGTACTTC. This gives the protein CASSLSRYEQYF. Full variable domain (missing parts from reference TRBV11-2 and TRBJ2-7): EAGVAQSPRYKIIEKRQSVAFWCNPISGHATLYWYQQILGQGPKLLIQFQNNGVVDDSQLPKDRFSAERLKGVDSTLKIQPAKLEDSAVYLCASSLSRYEQYFGPGTRLTVT.